This T cell receptor beta chain was retrieved from a study of blood T cell repertoires in COVID-19. Background on the study: Samples representing acute and convalescent COVID-19 were sourced from the United States, Italy and Spain. PBMCs, B-cell-depleted T cells, or T cells were the source of the cDNA or gDNA that made up the material.

As handled by the study authors: Quantification of nucleated cells was approximated via reference gene primer amplification. TCRdb's copy holds only in-frame clones and misses some; the assay was immunoSEQ multiplex PCR. The DNA gave D and trimming, while V, J and clone size come from that table. The sample has fewer than 75,000 clones, approximately 92% seen once. CDR1 is KGHSH and CDR2 is LQKENI in the germline V gene. The length of the CDR3 is 15 residues. V was trimmed by 2 bases and J by 6 bases, leaving 17 bases between them. Sequenced sample: peripheral blood. The chain couples TRBV18 to TRBJ2-7; a possible D gene is TRBD1 (6 bases). The receptor comes from a man older than 75 with acute or convalescent COVID-19. CDR3 DNA: TGTGCCAGCTCACCAAGGCTTGGGGACACCCGCGAGCAGTACTTC. It encodes CASSPRLGDTREQYF.